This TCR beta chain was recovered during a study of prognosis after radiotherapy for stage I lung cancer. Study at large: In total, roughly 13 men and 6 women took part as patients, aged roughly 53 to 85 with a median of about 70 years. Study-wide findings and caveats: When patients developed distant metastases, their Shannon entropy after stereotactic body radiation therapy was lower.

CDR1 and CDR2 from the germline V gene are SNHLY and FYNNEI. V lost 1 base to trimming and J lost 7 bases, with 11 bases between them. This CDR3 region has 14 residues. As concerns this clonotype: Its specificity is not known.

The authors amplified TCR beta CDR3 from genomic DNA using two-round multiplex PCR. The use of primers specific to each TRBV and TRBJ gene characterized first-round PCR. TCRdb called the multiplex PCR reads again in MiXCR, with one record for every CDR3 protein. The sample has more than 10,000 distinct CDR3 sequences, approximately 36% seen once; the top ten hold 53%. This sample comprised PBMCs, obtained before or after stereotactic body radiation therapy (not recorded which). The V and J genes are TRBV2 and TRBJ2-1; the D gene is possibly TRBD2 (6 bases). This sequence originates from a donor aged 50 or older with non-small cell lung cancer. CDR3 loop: CASSEVSRGNEQFF. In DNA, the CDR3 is TGTGCCAGCAGTGAAGTCAGCCGGGGGAATGAGCAGTTCTTC.